This T cell receptor beta chain was sequenced during a study of regulatory T cells in long-lasting Graves disease. Points from the study as a whole: No thyroid tissue was studied; the work used peripheral blood only.

Time point: persistent/refractory GD, antithyroid drugs over 5 years with positive TRAb. After RNA was extracted from PBMCs, the TCR library was made from it. Patients hailed from an endocrinology department in Xi'an, China. A note on this clonotype: Its target is not known.

CDR1 is SQVTM and CDR2 is ANQGSEA in the germline V gene. This CDR3 is built from 12 residues. Relying on iRepertoire HTBI primers and Arm-PCR of CDR3 regions, the team built TCR beta libraries. TCRdb used MiXCR to reprocess the multiplex PCR reads, holding one entry per CDR3 protein. The table records 500,000 to 800,000 distinct CDR3 sequences, 30% of them present only once. The source was peripheral blood mononuclear cells (PBMCs), collected when the disease was refractory, from a patient treated with antithyroid drugs. The V gene is TRBV29-1, the J gene TRBJ2-4, with D perhaps TRBD2 (6 bases). The TCR comes from a female donor with Graves disease. As DNA, the CDR3 is TGCAGTACCGCCGGCGGAGGGGACATTCAGTACTTC. It yields the protein CSTAGGGDIQYF.